The TCR beta chain described here comes from a study of cytomegalovirus exposure and HLA in healthy donors. Turning to the study itself: HLA-typed donors were the source of around 87 million unique TCRs, which an early data release held. The study, taken as a whole, reports: Published work reported that the classifier diagnosed cytomegalovirus status with high specificity and sensitivity.

About this clone itself: Its antigen is undetermined. Its ends do not fully match the called genes, so a read error is possible.

60 Vbeta and 13 Jbeta primers were used in PCR. The data were produced by immunoSEQ multiplex PCR, yet TCRdb's version contains in-frame clones alone and is incomplete. This sample has fewer than 150,000 clones, with around 77% found just once. CDR1 is SEHNR and CDR2 is FQNEAQ in the germline V gene (reference sequence). The CDR3 is made up of 11 amino acids. The V gene is TRBV7-9, the J gene TRBJ2-7, with D possibly matching TRBD2 (6 bases). The sequenced sample consisted of PBMCs. The source is a woman aged 45-65 years in good health and CMV-seronegative. Here the CDR3 DNA reads TGTTCCAGCAGTTACTCCGCGGGGTTCTACTTC. Residues: CSSSYSAGFYF.